This record covers a single T cell receptor beta chain. Its antigen is still unknown. The CDR3 sequence is 16 residues long. The junction had 5 bases not matched to a gene; V was cut back by 6 bases and J by 0 bases. From germline, CDR1 is ENHRY and CDR2 SYGVKD. This sample's TCRbeta library carried unique molecular identifier barcodes. TCRdb reprocessed the PCR reads with MiXCR, giving one entry per CDR3 protein. The table shows just under 250,000 distinct CDR3 sequences, with about 25% occurring only once. This entry belongs to a study of T-cell reconstitution after alpha-beta-depleted transplantation in children. Study conclusions and caveats: A year post-transplant, T-cell counts and diversity derived mostly from newly produced T cells. Several hundred expanded graft clones reportedly were the source of alpha-beta T cells about two months after transplant. Some patients owed their high day-60 TCRbeta diversity to surviving recipient T cells and thymic progenitors.

This sequence was found in a girl under 10 years old with Fanconi anemia, due to receive a stem cell transplant. The chain uses TRBV10-3 and TRBJ2-6, with 7 bases matching TRBD1. The starting material was PBMCs, obtained before TCRalphabeta/CD19-depleted stem cell transplant. The CDR3 nucleotides are TGTGCCATCAGAGGGACAGTTGACTCTGGGGCCAACGTCCTGACTTTC. Translated, it gives CAIRGTVDSGANVLTF.